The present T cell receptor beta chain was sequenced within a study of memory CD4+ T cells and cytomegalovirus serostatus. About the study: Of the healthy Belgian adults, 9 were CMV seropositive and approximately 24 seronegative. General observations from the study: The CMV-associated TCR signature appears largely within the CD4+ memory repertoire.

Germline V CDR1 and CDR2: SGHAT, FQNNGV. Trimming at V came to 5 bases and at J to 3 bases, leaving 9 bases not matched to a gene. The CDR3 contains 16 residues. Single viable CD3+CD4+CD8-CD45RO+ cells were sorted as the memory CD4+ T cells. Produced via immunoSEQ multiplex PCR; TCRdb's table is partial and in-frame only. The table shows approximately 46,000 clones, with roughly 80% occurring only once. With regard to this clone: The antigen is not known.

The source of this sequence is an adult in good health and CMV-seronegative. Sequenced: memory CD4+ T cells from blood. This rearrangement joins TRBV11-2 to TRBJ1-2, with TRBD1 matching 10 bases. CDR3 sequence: CASSPDWTGGDYGYTF. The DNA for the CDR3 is TGTGCCAGCAGCCCCGATTGGACAGGGGGTGACTATGGCTACACCTTC.